Listed below are T cell receptor beta chains from one sample, sequenced in a study of T cells in Graves' hyperthyroidism and ophthalmopathy. TCRdb used MiXCR to reprocess the multiplex PCR reads, holding one entry per CDR3 protein. The sample contains some 770,000 distinct CDR3 sequences, around 17% of which appear only once. The sample was blood. The receptors here all came from a man aged 18-30 years with Graves' hyperthyroidism. Each CDR3 is given without its conserved first and last residue.

j_call v_call cdr3_aa
TRBJ2-1 TRBV4-2 ASSQPPQGLAGGNEQF
TRBJ2-2 TRBV7-9 ASSRGQNLAGELF
TRBJ2-3 TRBV24-1 ATGSLSTDTQY
TRBJ2-2 TRBV20-1 SGAGGDTGELF
TRBJ1-2 TRBV18 ASSTDAGGGYT
TRBJ1-2 TRBV9 ASSGQGVGYGYT
TRBJ1-2 TRBV20-1 SAGDDFYGYT
TRBJ2-4 TRBV25-1 ASSDGYAKNIQY
TRBJ2-7 TRBV4-3 ASSQGQGAYEQY
TRBJ2-3 TRBV27 ASSTISPSGRTYLSTDTQY
TRBJ1-5 TRBV7-6 ASSLGTPNLSNQPQH
TRBJ1-1 TRBV18 ASSPTGSSEAF
TRBJ1-1 TRBV5-1 ASSPLPRQGPTEAF
TRBJ2-7 TRBV7-9 ASSFGTGRSYEQY